A single sample is the source of the 8 T cell receptor beta chains below, sequenced in a study (dated by TCRdb to between 2015 and 2016). CD4+CD25+CD127-/low cells were isolated as Tregs. The library was produced with 5' RACE. Sequencing took place on an Illumina MiSeq. Starting from the raw public reads, TCRdb applied fastp trimming at Q25, assembled clones with MiXCR and retained in-frame beta chains. Merged by CDR3 protein, the rows form single entries marked with the most common genes and DNA. Across this sample there are some 10,000 distinct CDR3 sequences, with 17% seen only once. 3% to 4% of the sample is held by the ten biggest clonotypes. The specimen was Tregs sorted from a lymph node. The receptors derive from a female donor with breast cancer.

The rearrangement joins TRBV5-5 to TRBJ1-2; 11 bases line up with TRBD1. Germline values: CDR1 SGHKS, CDR2 YYEKEE (reference sequence). The CDR3 is 16 residues long. V dropped 3 bases and J dropped 5; count of bases not matched to a gene: 9. The CDR3 region is CASSWSGTGGRYGYTF. CDR3 nucleotides: TGTGCCAGCAGCTGGTCCGGGACAGGGGGTCGATATGGCTACACCTTC.

As concerns this clonotype: This may be a read error, as it is one base from a much larger clone. This chain links TRBV18 with TRBJ2-3; D perhaps matches TRBD2 (6 bases). CDR1 is KGHSH, CDR2 LQKENI, per germline. V lost 3 bases, J lost 0 bases, and 7 bases lay in between. CDR3 length: 14 residues. The CDR3 reads CASSPAGSTDTQYF. CDR3 nucleotides: TGTGCCAGCTCACCCGCGGGGAGCACAGATACGCAGTATTTT.

In its sample, this clonotype is medium-sized (0.01 to 0.1%). V is TRBV6-1 and J is TRBJ2-2; 10 nucleotides agree with TRBD1. This CDR3 spans 13 amino acids. The germline gives CDR1 MNHNS, CDR2 SASEGT. V gave up 8 bases and J gave up 6 bases; unmatched junction bases: 3. The CDR3 is CASDRGLAGELFF. Written as DNA, the CDR3 is TGTGCCAGCGACAGGGGGCTGGCCGGGGAGCTGTTTTTT.

Ten or more counts support this clonotype. DNA for the CDR3: TGTGCCAGCAGTAACCCGGGACAGGGGAGCAATGAGCAGTTCTTC. Residues: CASSNPGQGSNEQFF. This rearrangement joins TRBV6-6 to TRBJ2-1; 10 bases map to TRBD1. Germline lookup yields CDR1 MNHNY and CDR2 SVGAGI (reference sequence). This CDR3 comprises 15 residues. J was trimmed by 6 bases and V by 5 bases; bases with no gene match: 7.

This clonotype has only a few counts. The gene calls are TRBV14 and TRBJ2-1; TRBD2 agrees at 13 bases. The germline gives CDR1 SGHDN, CDR2 FVKESK. The CDR3 contains 18 residues. The V segment lost 3 bases and the J segment 5 bases; nucleotides outside the gene matches: 10. In DNA form, the CDR3 reads TGTGCCAGCAGCCACGGTCCCCCTACTAGCGGGAGGGACAATGAGCAGTTCTTC. Residues: CASSHGPPTSGRDNEQFF. The whole variable domain, filled in from reference TRBV14 and TRBJ2-1, reads EAGVTQFPSHSVIEKGQTVTLRCDPISGHDNLYWYRRVMGKEIKFLLHFVKESKQDESGMPNNRFLAERTGGTYSTLKVQPAELEDSGVYFCASSHGPPTSGRDNEQFFGPGTRLTVL.

As concerns this clonotype: A single base separates this from a much larger clone, so it may be a read error. The chain has TRBV7-4 and TRBJ1-5; TRBD1 agrees at 7 bases. The CDR3 consists of 16 residues. Germline values: CDR1 SGHVT, CDR2 SQSDAQ. In DNA form, the CDR3 reads TGTGCCGGCAGCTTTTCGAGGGGGCGAGACAATCAGCCCCAGCATTTT. Its protein is CAGSFSRGRDNQPQHF.

This clonotype occurred once. CDR3 amino acids: CASSQDIPQRHGLFF. DNA of the CDR3: TGTGCCAGCAGCCAAGACATTCCCCAGAGGCATGGACTGTTTTTT. The rearrangement joins TRBV3-1 to TRBJ1-4; D remains ambiguous. The CDR3 runs 15 residues. Trimming removed 0 bases at V and 13 bases at J, with 18 bases between. Germline V lookup: CDR1 LGHDT, CDR2 YNNKEL (reference sequence).

About this clonotype: At one boundary the junction diverges from the germline segment, which might be a read error. The V call is TRBV2, the J call TRBJ2-3; D is uncertain. The CDR3 is 12 amino acids. Germline CDR1 and CDR2: SNHLY and FYNNEI. Written as DNA, the CDR3 is TGTGCCCGCAGTGCCGGGCCAGATACGCAGTATTTT. It encodes CARSAGPDTQYF.